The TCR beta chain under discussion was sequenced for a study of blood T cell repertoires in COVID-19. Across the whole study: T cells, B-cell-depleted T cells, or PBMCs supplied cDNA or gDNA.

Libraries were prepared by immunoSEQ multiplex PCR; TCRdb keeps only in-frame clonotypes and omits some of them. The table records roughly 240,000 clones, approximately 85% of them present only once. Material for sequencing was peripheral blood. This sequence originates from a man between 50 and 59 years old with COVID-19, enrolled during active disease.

CDR3 nucleotide sequence: TGTGCCAGCCGTTTGATGACAGGTGGCAATCAGCCCCAGCATTTT. It yields the protein CASRLMTGGNQPQHF. The chain couples TRBV2 to TRBJ1-5; TRBD1 might be the D (6 bases). CDR3 size: 15 residues. V was cut by 8 bases and J by 2 bases, with 16 bases left in between. Germline loops: CDR1 SNHLY, CDR2 FYNNEI. Filled out from reference TRBV2 and TRBJ1-5, the complete variable domain reads EPEVTQTPSHQVTQMGQEVILRCVPISNHLYFYWYRQILGQKVEFLVSFYNNEISEKSEIFDDQFSVERPDGSNFTLKIRSTKLEDSAMYFCASRLMTGGNQPQHFGDGTRLSIL.